The 17 T cell receptor beta chains below were found in one sample sequenced in a study of graft-versus-host responses after intestinal transplantation. No cognate antigen is known for these TCRs. Measured with immunoSEQ multiplex PCR; TCRdb has only the in-frame clones, and not every one. Here the sample spans approximately 92,000 clones, 80% to 95% being singletons. Here the sequenced sample was unstimulated CD8+ T cells sorted from spleen or lymph node cells, taken before intestinal transplant. The receptors come from a human donor who received an intestinal transplant.

The gene calls are TRBV6-1 and TRBJ1-2, with D possibly TRBD1 on 5 matching bases. V lost 6 bases to trimming and J lost 2 bases, with 13 bases between them. Looked up from germline, CDR1 is MNHNS and CDR2 is SASEGT. The length of the CDR3 is 14 residues. This chain's CDR3 is CASRNGWGNYGYTF. The CDR3, as DNA: TGTGCCAGCAGGAATGGCTGGGGGAACTATGGCTACACCTTC.

The genes are TRBV15 and TRBJ2-1; D unclear. This CDR3 has 15 amino acids. Trimming took 8 bases from V and 0 from J, leaving 14 bases between them. Per the germline V gene, CDR1 is LNHNV and CDR2 is YYDKDF (reference sequence). The CDR3: CATSQPVSSYNEQFF. CDR3 nucleotide sequence: TGTGCCACCTCGCAGCCGGTTAGCTCCTACAATGAGCAGTTCTTC. Based on the CDR3 plus reference TRBV15 and TRBJ2-1, the full variable domain is DAMVIQNPRYQVTQFGKPVTLSCSQTLNHNVMYWYQQKSSQAPKLLFHYYDKDFNNEADTPDNFQSRRPNTSFCFLDIRSPGLGDTAMYLCATSQPVSSYNEQFFGPGTRLTVL.

The chain joins TRBV11-2 to TRBJ1-3, with D unresolved. The CDR3 is 17 residues long. Germline lookup yields CDR1 SGHAT and CDR2 FQNNGV. V lost 2 bases and J 0 bases, leaving 14 bases between the germline ends. CDR3 sequence reads: CASSLILSGGSGNTIYF. The CDR3 coding sequence is TGTGCCAGCAGCTTAATTTTATCTGGAGGCTCTGGAAACACCATATATTTT.

Points on this clone: Other DNA sequences of this sample code for an identical CDR3. The rearrangement joins TRBV9 to TRBJ2-2; D call uncertain. Trimming removed 0 bases at V and 4 bases at J, with 4 bases between. CDR3 length: 13 amino acids. Per germline, CDR1 SGDLS and CDR2 YYNGEE. The CDR3 sequence is CASSVDGTGELFF. DNA for the CDR3: TGTGCCAGCAGCGTAGACGGCACCGGGGAGCTGTTTTTT.

This clone showed up just a few times. The rearrangement links TRBV10-3 to TRBJ2-2; 9 nucleotides agree with TRBD2. CDR1 and CDR2 from the germline V gene are ENHRY and SYGVKD. The CDR3 is 16 amino acids. V was clipped by 4 bases and J by 3 bases; unmatched bases: 6. CDR3 in amino acids: CAISALAGIYTGELFF. The CDR3 nucleotides read TGTGCCATCAGTGCTCTAGCGGGGATCTACACCGGGGAGCTGTTTTTT.

This rearrangement joins TRBV5-4 to TRBJ2-7; TRBD1 or TRBD2 may be the D gene (5 bases each). This CDR3 spans 16 amino acids. Trimming removed 2 bases at V and 5 bases at J, with 20 bases between. CDR1 is SGHNT and CDR2 is YYREEE in the germline V gene (reference sequence). The CDR3 is CASSLTPGTIPNEQYF. The CDR3 nucleotides are TGTGCCAGCAGCTTAACACCCGGGACCATCCCCAACGAGCAGTACTTC.

The chain has TRBV9 and TRBJ1-3; D is ambiguous. The germline gives CDR1 SGDLS, CDR2 YYNGEE. The CDR3 sequence is 17 residues long. V lost 0 bases and J 0 bases, leaving 13 bases between the germline ends. CDR3: CASSVEGGLFSGNTIYF. CDR3 in DNA: TGTGCCAGCAGCGTAGAGGGAGGCCTCTTCTCTGGAAACACCATATATTTT.

The J gene is TRBJ2-1, the V gene TRBV15, with D maybe TRBD1 (6 bases). V was trimmed by 2 bases and J by 6 bases, leaving 11 bases between them. Germline loops: CDR1 LNHNV, CDR2 YYDKDF (reference sequence). The CDR3 has 14 residues. The CDR3 loop is CATSRSDRFNEQFF. Written as DNA, the CDR3 is TGTGCCACCAGCAGATCTGACAGGTTCAATGAGCAGTTCTTC.

Notes on this clone: A far more abundant clone sits one base away, making this likely a read error. CDR3 sequence (DNA): TGTGCCAGCAGTGTCTCGAGCGGGGGGGCCACCGGGGAGCTGTTTTTT. It encodes CASSVSSGGATGELFF. V is TRBV6-4 and J is TRBJ2-2; the match to TRBD2 covers 10 bases. J gave up 4 bases and V 4 bases, and 6 bases lay outside the gene matches. The CDR3 is made up of 16 amino acids. Germline CDR1 reads MRHNA; CDR2 reads SNTAGT.

The chain links TRBV2 to TRBJ2-7, with D possibly matching TRBD2 (5 bases). The V gene's germline CDR1 is SNHLY and CDR2 FYNNEI. V was shortened by 5 bases and J by 4 bases, with 9 bases between the two germline ends. The CDR3 runs to 12 residues. The DNA of the CDR3 is TGTGCCAGCAGTACAGAGGGATACGAGCAGTACTTC. Protein sequence: CASSTEGYEQYF.

This chain joins TRBV4-1 and TRBJ2-5; D is undetermined. The CDR3 sequence is 14 residues long. The V gene lost 1 base and the J gene lost 5 bases, with 11 bases spanning the gap. Germline V gene sequence: CDR1 MGHRA, CDR2 YSYEKL. The CDR3 bases are TGCGCCAGCAGCCAAGGCGAGATACGGGAGACCCAGTACTTC. Its translation: CASSQGEIRETQYF.

The genes are TRBV15 and TRBJ2-7; 7 bases agree with TRBD1. This CDR3 has 14 residues. The J segment lost 7 bases and the V segment lost 5 bases, leaving 11 bases of the junction unmatched. The germline V gene encodes CDR1 LNHNV and CDR2 YYDKDF (reference sequence). For the CDR3, the DNA is TGTGCCACCAGCGGTACACAAACAGGGGAGGAGCAGTACTTC. Translation gives CATSGTQTGEEQYF.

This clone was recorded once. The chain is built from TRBV6-5 and TRBJ2-1, with a tentative D call TRBD2 (5 bases). The V gene lost 8 bases and the J gene lost 5 bases, with 13 bases spanning the gap. This CDR3 comprises 13 residues. Germline V CDR1 and CDR2: MNHEY, SVGAGI. The CDR3 loop is CASELLRDNEQFF. The CDR3 bases are TGTGCCAGCGAGCTCTTGAGGGACAATGAGCAGTTCTTC.

This clone was seen only once. This chain links TRBV29-1 with TRBJ2-1, with D tentatively TRBD1 (7 bases). In germline, CDR1 is SQVTM, CDR2 ANQGSEA. Trimming removed 2 bases from V and 3 bases from J, with 17 bases in between. The CDR3 totals 16 residues. CDR3: CSVESGGGSYYNEQFF. For the CDR3, the DNA is TGCAGCGTTGAATCAGGGGGAGGTTCATACTACAATGAGCAGTTCTTC.

This sequence joins TRBV6-1 and TRBJ2-7, with TRBD1 as a possible D gene (5 bases). The germline V gene encodes CDR1 MNHNS and CDR2 SASEGT. The ends were cut back, 3 bases at V and 2 bases at J, with 5 bases in the middle. This CDR3 has 12 amino acids. The CDR3 DNA follows: TGTGCCAGCAGTGAGGACACCTACGAGCAGTACTTC. Translating it yields CASSEDTYEQYF.

The chain couples TRBV28 to TRBJ2-2; tentatively, D is TRBD2 (5 bases). The CDR3 is 13 residues long. Trimming pared 8 bases from V and 4 bases from J, leaving 11 bases between. Germline assignment: CDR1 MDHEN and CDR2 SYDVKM. This chain's CDR3 is CASGSESTGELFF. CDR3 nucleotides: TGTGCCAGCGGGAGTGAGAGCACCGGGGAGCTGTTTTTT.

V and J are TRBV7-6 and TRBJ2-1; 8 bases map to TRBD1. The CDR3 sequence is 14 residues long. V was clipped by 5 bases and J by 7 bases; unmatched bases: 7. Germline lookup yields CDR1 SGHVS and CDR2 FNYEAQ. This CDR3 is CASSPAQGANEQFF. In nucleotides, the CDR3 is TGTGCCAGCAGCCCTGCGCAGGGGGCGAATGAGCAGTTCTTC.